Each of the 2 T cell receptor beta chains below was sequenced from the same sample in a study of control samples from healthy donors and cancer patients. Clones were read by immunoSEQ multiplex PCR, and TCRdb kept only the in-frame ones, dropping some. The table records some 99,000 clones, 90% of them present only once. The specimen was blood. These receptors all stem from a human donor in good health. The donor label of this sample is uncertain.

The chain carries TRBV5-4 and TRBJ2-5; 12 bases fit TRBD1. J was trimmed by 5 bases and V by 3 bases; bases with no gene match: 8. CDR3 length: 16 residues. Germline V gene sequence: CDR1 SGHNT, CDR2 YYREEE (reference sequence). The chain's CDR3 is CASSSRDRGLRETQYF. CDR3 DNA: TGTGCCAGCAGCTCCCGGGACAGGGGGCTTCGGGAGACCCAGTACTTC.

The genes are TRBV12-1 and TRBJ1-2; the DNA was not used to check the table's D call, TRBD1. TRBV12-1 is flagged as a pseudogene. This CDR3 region has 17 residues. The chain's CDR3 is CASSQEGVPIPRYGYTF. Here the CDR3 DNA reads TGTGCCAGCAGCCAAGAGGGGGTCCCCATTCCTCGTTATGGCTACACCTTC.